This T cell receptor beta chain comes out of a study of shared clonotypes between healthy human individuals. General observations from the study: The low donor count limited represented genetic and exposure-history diversity.

In the case of this clone: What it binds is unknown.

V lost 0 bases and J 4 bases, leaving 11 bases between the germline ends. The CDR3 covers 15 residues. Germline V CDR1 and CDR2: SGHDT, YYEEEE. Original handling: With immunoSEQ giving junction-only sequences and no quality scores, filtering differed. Using immunoSEQ multiplex PCR, the repertoire was profiled, and TCRdb retains in-frame clones only, with some absent. V and J calls and clone size are copied from that table; D and trimming were computed from the DNA. Of roughly 660,000 clones listed, 90% are singletons. This sequence was found in a man between 18 and 35 years old in good health. Some clones in this sample may be carry-over from other donors' samples. The material sequenced was memory CD8+ T cells from PBMCs. Sample subset: CD45RO+ cells pooled with CCR7-negative TemRA cells. The chain joins TRBV5-6 to TRBJ1-5; D is ambiguous. The DNA of the CDR3 is TGTGCCAGCAGCTTGGTTTCGGACCCTAATCAGCCCCAGCATTTT. Translating it yields CASSLVSDPNQPQHF. The whole variable domain, remainder taken from reference TRBV5-6 and TRBJ1-5, is DAGVTQSPTHLIKTRGQQVTLRCSPKSGHDTVSWYQQALGQGPQFIFQYYEEEERQRGNFPDRFSGHQFPNYSSELNVNALLLGDSALYLCASSLVSDPNQPQHFGDGTRLSIL.